This TCR beta chain was documented in a study of cytomegalovirus exposure and HLA in healthy donors (dated 2017 in TCRdb). The study in broad terms: According to an earlier analysis of 587 of the donors, about 180 million T cells yielded 117 million unique TCR beta sequences and less than 300 Gb of sequence data. An early release covering roughly 640 HLA-typed donors comprised roughly 300 gigabases of sequencing data and approximately 80 million unique TCR sequences. Among the roughly 390 genotyped donors, around 81% belonged to the genetic ancestry cluster associated with self-reported Caucasian donors. The aim of the study was to test whether cataloging public T cell receptors could identify signatures of past pathogen exposure. The study used immunosequencing to profile the T cell repertoires of about 670 subjects and linked those repertoires to cytomegalovirus serostatus. A separate validation cohort of 100 to 150 different subjects was used in addition to the 666-subject first cohort. High-throughput TCR immunosequencing, statistical association of individual TCRs with disease status, and machine learning were combined to predict cytomegalovirus infection status. In a later analysis, previously published TCR beta repertoires from 550 to 700 donors were re-analyzed and high-resolution HLA genotyping was added so that TCR occurrence patterns could be studied. Rather than drawing on any new phenotypic data, the later analysis identified candidate immune exposures from TCR beta sequences and the way those sequences occurred across donors. To decide whether each TCR beta V gene segment behaved as functional or pseudogenic, an earlier analysis of fewer than 750 of the donors relied on high-throughput TCR beta sequencing. Donor age, sex, ethnicity and CMV serostatus were compiled together with the repertoire data. A later genetic analysis took genome-wide SNP genotypes for about 55% of the 666 donors and used that subset as a discovery cohort. All discovery cohort repertoires had been generated on a single sequencing platform. HLA typing included class I and class II loci at four-digit resolution. Typing coverage varied by locus: roughly 629-640 donors for A, B, C, DRB1 and DQB1; approximately 520 for DQA1; around 610 for DPA1; 400 to 480 for DPB1. Five DR-DQ haplotypes were handled as single units for association and clustering because linkage in the cohort was strong. Across under 500 genotyped donors of the cohort, an average of approximately 240,000 unique TCR beta nucleotide sequences per donor were sequenced, and 15% to 20% of those sequences were non-productive.

The V end gives up 4 bases and the J end 0 bases, leaving 6 bases in the junction not matched to a gene. The germline V gene (reference sequence) sets CDR1 to MNHEY and CDR2 to SMNVEV. Including cysteine and phenylalanine, the CDR3 has 15 amino acids. Solely the CDR3 DNA is kept, with 45 bases framed from the first base. Points the paper makes about the study in general: A cluster of highly shared sequence variants was judged likely to represent a technical artifact of the sequencing pipeline. Sequencing depth was assumed to be roughly uniform across donors in the presence/absence analyses, though that assumption may not hold. Several of the top co-occurrence clusters appeared to be linked to parvovirus B19, influenza, CMV and Epstein-Barr virus, according to a later analysis. In a later analysis, HLA-associated TCR beta chains were found to be more clonally expanded and to have lower generation probabilities than equally common non-associated chains. The authors suggested that the approach could potentially be extended to other disease states and immunological phenotypes. A later analysis found that most CMV-associated TCR beta chains appeared HLA-restricted, with HLA associations seemingly driven largely by CMV exposure. Strong co-occurrence of HLA alleles, especially DR and DQ, made assigning TCR associations to individual alleles difficult. Because HLA typing was missing for some donors at each locus, association tests included only the typed subset. Linkage disequilibrium might explain the correlated functional status among segregating V segments, but an unknown experimental factor could not be ruled out. Cytomegalovirus status was reported to be diagnosed by the classifier with high specificity and sensitivity in both the original and validation cohorts. Immune exposure information for the cohort was limited to CMV serostatus. According to a later analysis, TCR association rates differed among HLA loci, with DRB1 alleles showing the most associated TCRs and HLA-C alleles showing the fewest. The study gave a list of roughly 150 TCR beta chains associated with cytomegalovirus. A later analysis associated about 17,000 TCR beta sequences with specific HLA alleles at a false discovery rate of 0.05. Because counts were too low, roughly 16 rarely observed V segments, including chromosome 9 orphons, were excluded from the earlier analysis of several hundred of the donors. Some IMGT-functional V segments, including TRBV6-2 and TRBV6-3, could not be distinguished by the 87-base-pair reads and were therefore excluded. A further reported finding was that TCR beta sequences accurately predicted the HLA-A and HLA-B alleles for most subjects in the first cohort. Most TCR sequences were seen in very few donors, while some public TCRs were found in many individuals. In an earlier analysis of 450 to 750 of the donors, most TCR beta V segments appeared in productive rearrangements about 87% or about 30% of the time, broadly matching IMGT annotations. A few of the identified cytomegalovirus-associated TCR beta chains were confirmed in vitro to be specific for cytomegalovirus antigens. A later genetic analysis associated a missense DCLRE1C variant with V-gene and J-gene trimming of TCR beta chains, and an independent cohort replicated the association. In a later genetic analysis, fewer N-insertions in productive TCRs were reported among donors in an Asian-associated ancestry cluster than the approximately 630-donor mean. The cohort was sequenced for TCR beta chains only, and without alpha or paired-chain data the features that could be detected were limited.

About this clone: What antigen it recognizes has not been identified. No base quality values were provided; no much bigger clone lies one nucleotide off.

The cohort consisted of fewer than 700 healthy bone marrow donors. At the time of sampling, every cohort member was nominally healthy, though immune exposures that went unrecorded were likely present. The donor tested CMV seronegative, placing the donor among the approximately 400 seronegative members of the cohort. Every donor gave a peripheral blood sample, and the peripheral blood mononuclear cells from that sample were used for TCR beta sequencing. Genomic DNA extraction from the blood cell samples was performed with the Qiagen DNeasy Blood Extraction Kit. Library preparation was by the immunoSEQ multiplex PCR assay. The multiplex PCR relied on a mix of 60 forward primers for TCR Vbeta segments and 13 reverse primers for TCR Jbeta segments. Amplification of the CDR3 region of rearranged TCR beta genes was performed with a multiplex PCR assay on genomic DNA. Amplified TCR beta libraries were sequenced as 87-base-pair reads on the Illumina HiSeq System. Under the source paper's analysis protocol: A later analysis tallied roughly 80 million unique TCR beta chains across the 550 to 850 repertoires, and some 10 million of those chains were shared by two or more donors. Raw reads were error-corrected and collapsed into unique sequences by a nearest-neighbor algorithm in which closely related sequences were merged to remove PCR and sequencing errors. V, D and J gene segments were assigned by aligning CDR3 sequences to IMGT reference sequences. For a sequence to be retained, a match of at least six nucleotides was required to both a V gene segment and a J gene segment. A rearrangement counted as productive if the CDR3 had no stop codons and remained in frame with V and J, and every other rearrangement counted as non-productive. Following IMGT convention, CDR3 was defined as the stretch from the second conserved V-encoded cysteine up to the conserved J-encoded phenylalanine. The earlier analysis of 450 to 750 of the donors excluded any sequence lacking an unambiguous match to a single V gene segment. In an earlier analysis of 587 of the donors, V segments were called functional above 56.7% productive rearrangements and were called segregating when the between-donor standard deviation exceeded 5%. A statistical classification framework was built to diagnose cytomegalovirus status from the catalog of TCR beta chain sequences. V and J gene assignment, in a later analysis, came from comparing TCR nucleotide sequences with IMGT/GENE-DB human TR gene sequences. A later analysis assigned CDR3 sequences and most-parsimonious VDJ recombination scenarios with the TCRdist pipeline. A later analysis defined each TCR beta chain by its CDR3 amino acid sequence plus V-gene family, and excluded reads lacking a unique V-gene family. In a later analysis, approximately 590 highly shared, low-generation-probability nucleotide sequences were removed to address suspected cross-contamination and a sequencing artifact. In a later analysis, a clonal expansion index was calculated for each public chain from normalized within-repertoire ranks of inferred template counts. A later analysis computed generation probabilities with a VDJ recombination model fitted to out-of-frame rearrangements, and checked the results against IGoR. Hypergeometric tests were used in a later analysis to score TCR-TCR, TCR-HLA and TCR-CMV co-occurrence, with a repertoire-size bias correction applied to the TCR pairs. To estimate false discovery rates, a later analysis permuted the HLA or CMV assignments 20 times. A later analysis grouped co-occurring TCRs with DBSCAN, adding TCRdist sequence similarity when clustering within HLA-allele-positive subsets. Repertoires with fewer than 30,000 or more than 120,000 public chains were left out of co-occurrence clustering, as were five repertoires with anomalous nucleotide sharing. TCRdb mirrors the immuneACCESS table, restricted to in-frame sequences. Some clones are absent from its copies; in checked studies, under half trace to an unresolved V gene, and the reason for the others is unknown. From that table come the V and J calls and clone size; the DNA was used to work out D and trimming. A total of more than 130,000 clones appear in this sample, roughly 76% of them only once. The ten biggest clones cover around 3.6% of the sample.

Sequenced: PBMCs. The receptor chain draws on TRBV27 and TRBJ2-7, and TRBD1 matches 7 of the central bases. This TCR derives from a man younger than 30 in good health and CMV-seronegative. The nucleotide sequence reads TGTGCCAGCAGTTGGACAGGCGTGACCTCCTACGAGCAGTACTTC. It translates to CASSWTGVTSYEQYF.